This T cell receptor (beta chain) was documented in a study of blood T cell repertoires in COVID-19. Study overall: Donors in the United States, Italy and Spain gave samples during acute or convalescent COVID-19.

Measured with immunoSEQ multiplex PCR; TCRdb has only the in-frame clones, and not every one. The repertoire holds about 100,000 clones, with about 77% as singletons. As concerns this clone: The sample contains more than one DNA sequence encoding this CDR3.

This sequence originates from a woman in her 70s with acute or convalescent COVID-19. The sample comprised peripheral blood.

CDR3 DNA: TGTGCCAGCAGCGTAGCGGGGGGAATAGATACGCAGTATTTT. Amino acids: CASSVAGGIDTQYF. The V call is TRBV9, the J call TRBJ2-3; 7 bases are a match to TRBD2. Germline trimming cut 0 bases from V and 5 bases from J; bases unmatched to any gene: 3. The V gene's germline CDR1 is SGDLS and CDR2 YYNGEE. The CDR3 length is 14 residues.